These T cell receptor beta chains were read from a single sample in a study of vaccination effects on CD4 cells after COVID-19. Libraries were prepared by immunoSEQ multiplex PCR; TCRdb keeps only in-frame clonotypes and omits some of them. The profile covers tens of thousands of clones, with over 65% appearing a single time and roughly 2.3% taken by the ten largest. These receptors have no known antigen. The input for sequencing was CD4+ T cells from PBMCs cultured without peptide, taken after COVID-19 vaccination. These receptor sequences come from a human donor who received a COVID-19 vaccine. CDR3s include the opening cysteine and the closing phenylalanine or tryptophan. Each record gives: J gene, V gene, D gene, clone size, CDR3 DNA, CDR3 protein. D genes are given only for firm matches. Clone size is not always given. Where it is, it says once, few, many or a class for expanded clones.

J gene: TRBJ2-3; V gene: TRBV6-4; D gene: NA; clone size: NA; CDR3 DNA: TGTGCCAGCAGTGTACAGGGCACAGATACGCAGTATTTT; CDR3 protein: CASSVQGTDTQYF
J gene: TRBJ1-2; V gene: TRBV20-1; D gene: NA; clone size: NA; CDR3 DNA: TGCAGTGCGGGCTCAATAAGCGGCTACACCTTC; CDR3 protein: CSAGSISGYTF
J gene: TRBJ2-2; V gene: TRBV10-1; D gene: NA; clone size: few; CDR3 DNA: TGCGCCAGCAAACAGCCGAACACCGGGGAGCTGTTTTTT; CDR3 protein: CASKQPNTGELFF
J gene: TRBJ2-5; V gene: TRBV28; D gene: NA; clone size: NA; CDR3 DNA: TGTGCCAGCAGGTTACAGGGTGGGGAGACCCAGTACTTC; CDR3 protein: CASRLQGGETQYF
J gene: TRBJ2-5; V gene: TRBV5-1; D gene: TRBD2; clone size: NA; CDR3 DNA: TGCGCCAGCAGCTTGGAGGGAACGGGGGGGCTGGAGACCCAGTACTTC; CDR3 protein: CASSLEGTGGLETQYF
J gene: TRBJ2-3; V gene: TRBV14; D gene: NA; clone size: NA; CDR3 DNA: TGTGCCAGCAGCCAATCACGGGCGGGGAAAGATACGCAGTATTTT; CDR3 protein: CASSQSRAGKDTQYF
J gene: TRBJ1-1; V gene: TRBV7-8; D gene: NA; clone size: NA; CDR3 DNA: TGTGCCAGCAGCTTAGTCCAGGGAAACACTGAAGCTTTCTTT; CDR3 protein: CASSLVQGNTEAFF
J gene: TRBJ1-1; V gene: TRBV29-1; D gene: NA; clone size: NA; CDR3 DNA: TGCAGCGTTGAACTGCTAACCACTGAAGCTTTCTTT; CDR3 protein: CSVELLTTEAFF
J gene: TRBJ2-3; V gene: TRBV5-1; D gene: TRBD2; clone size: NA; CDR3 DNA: TGCGCCAGCAGCCTGAGCGGGGGGCAGGATACGCAGTATTTT; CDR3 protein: CASSLSGGQDTQYF
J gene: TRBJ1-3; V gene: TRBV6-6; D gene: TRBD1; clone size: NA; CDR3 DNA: TGTGCCAGCAGGACAGGGGAAGGCACCATATATTTT; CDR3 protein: CASRTGEGTIYF
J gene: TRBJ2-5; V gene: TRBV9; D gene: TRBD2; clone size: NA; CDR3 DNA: TGTGCCAGCAGCACCCGACTAGCGGGGGGCGGTGGGGAGACCCAGTACTTC; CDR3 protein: CASSTRLAGGGGETQYF
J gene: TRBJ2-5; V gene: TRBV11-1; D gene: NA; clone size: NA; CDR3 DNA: TGTGCCAGCAGCGTAACAGGAGGTGCTCTAGAGACCCAGTACTTC; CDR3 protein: CASSVTGGALETQYF
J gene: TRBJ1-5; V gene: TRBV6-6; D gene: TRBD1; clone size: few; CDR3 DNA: TGTGCCAGCACCGAGAGGGGGACAGGGTCCGGACAGCCCCAGCATTTT; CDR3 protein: CASTERGTGSGQPQHF
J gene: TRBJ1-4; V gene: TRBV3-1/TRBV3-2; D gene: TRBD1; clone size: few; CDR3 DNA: TGTGCCAGCAGCCGACCCCCGACAGGGCAAAATGAAAAACTGTTTTTT; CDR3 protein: CASSRPPTGQNEKLFF
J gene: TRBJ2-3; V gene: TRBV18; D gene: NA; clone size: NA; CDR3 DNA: TGTGCCAGCTCACCCTCGGGTCAGGATACGCAGTATTTT; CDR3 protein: CASSPSGQDTQYF
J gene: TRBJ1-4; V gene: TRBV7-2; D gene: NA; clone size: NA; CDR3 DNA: TGTGCCAGCAGCTCCGGGGGGACCGTCTCTAATGAAAAACTGTTTTTT; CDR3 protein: CASSSGGTVSNEKLFF
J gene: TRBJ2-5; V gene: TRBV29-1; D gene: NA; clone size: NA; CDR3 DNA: TGCAGCGTTGCGGCGCTCCGGGACCCCAGTGGGCAGACCCAGTACTTC; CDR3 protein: CSVAALRDPSGQTQYF
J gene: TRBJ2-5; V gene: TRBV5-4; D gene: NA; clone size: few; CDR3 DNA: TGTGCCAGCAGCTTGACTGGGGCCCAAGAGACCCAGTACTTC; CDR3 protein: CASSLTGAQETQYF
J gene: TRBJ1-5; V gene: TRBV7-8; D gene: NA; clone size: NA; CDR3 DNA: TGTGCCAGCACCCCAAGTTGGGGGTATAGCAATCAGCCCCAGCATTTT; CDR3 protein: CASTPSWGYSNQPQHF
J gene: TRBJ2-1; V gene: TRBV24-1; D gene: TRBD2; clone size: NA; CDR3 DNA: TGTGCCACCAGTGACCGGCGGGGGGCCCACAATGAGCAGTTCTTC; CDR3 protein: CATSDRRGAHNEQFF
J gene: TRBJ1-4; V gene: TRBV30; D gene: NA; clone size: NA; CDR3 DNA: TGTGCCTGGAGTCGACATCAGTTCGAAAAACTGTTTTTT; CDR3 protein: CAWSRHQFEKLFF
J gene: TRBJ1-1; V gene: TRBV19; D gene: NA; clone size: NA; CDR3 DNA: TGTGCCAGTAGTCCAAGGGGTTTGGAAGCTTTCTTT; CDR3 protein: CASSPRGLEAFF
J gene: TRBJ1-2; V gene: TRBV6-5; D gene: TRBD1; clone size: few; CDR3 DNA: TGTGCCAGCAGGGACAGGGATGTTCATGGCTACACCTTC; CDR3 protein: CASRDRDVHGYTF
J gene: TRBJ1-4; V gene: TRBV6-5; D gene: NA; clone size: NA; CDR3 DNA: TGTGCCAGCCGAGGGGAGGATTTTGAAAAACTGTTTTTT; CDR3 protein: CASRGEDFEKLFF
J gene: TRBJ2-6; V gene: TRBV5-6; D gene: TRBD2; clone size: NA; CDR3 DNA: TGTGCCAGCAGCTTGGCCGGGGGGGCAGGGGCCAACGTCCTGACTTTC; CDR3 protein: CASSLAGGAGANVLTF
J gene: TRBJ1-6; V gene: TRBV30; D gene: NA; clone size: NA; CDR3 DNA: TGTGCCTGGAGCCTTAACGGGCAACCCCTCCACTTT; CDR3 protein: CAWSLNGQPLHF
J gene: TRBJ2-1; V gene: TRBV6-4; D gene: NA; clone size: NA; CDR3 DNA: TGTGCCAGCAGTGACTCGGGAAATGAGCAGTTCTTC; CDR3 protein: CASSDSGNEQFF
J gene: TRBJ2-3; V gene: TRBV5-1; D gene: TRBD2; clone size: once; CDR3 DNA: TGCGCCAGCAGCTTGGCCCTACTAGCGGGTTCAGATACGCAGTATTTT; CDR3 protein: CASSLALLAGSDTQYF
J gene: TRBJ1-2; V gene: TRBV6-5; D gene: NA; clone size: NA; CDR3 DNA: TGTGCCAGCAGTTACTTGTCCTCCTCAAACTATGGCTACACCTTC; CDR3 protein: CASSYLSSSNYGYTF
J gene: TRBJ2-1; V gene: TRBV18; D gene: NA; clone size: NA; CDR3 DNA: TGTGCCAGCTCACCGCTGACTAGCTCCTACAATGAGCAGTTCTTC; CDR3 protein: CASSPLTSSYNEQFF
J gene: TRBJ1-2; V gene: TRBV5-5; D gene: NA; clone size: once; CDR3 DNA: TGTGCCAGCAGCTTTCATTTCGTACAGAGCTATGGCTACACCTTC; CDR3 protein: CASSFHFVQSYGYTF
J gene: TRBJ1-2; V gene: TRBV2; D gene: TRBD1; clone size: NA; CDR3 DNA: TGTGCCAGCGACTTCCAAGGACAGGGTTTGAATGGCTACACCTTC; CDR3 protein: CASDFQGQGLNGYTF
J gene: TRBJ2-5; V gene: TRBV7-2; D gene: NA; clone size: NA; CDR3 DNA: TGTGCCAGCAGCTTAGCGGGGGGGCTCTTATCAGAGACCCAGTACTTC; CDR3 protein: CASSLAGGLLSETQYF
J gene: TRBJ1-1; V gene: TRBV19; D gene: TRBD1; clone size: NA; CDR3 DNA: TGTGCCAGTAGTTCGGGACAGGGGAACACTGAAGCTTTCTTT; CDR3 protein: CASSSGQGNTEAFF
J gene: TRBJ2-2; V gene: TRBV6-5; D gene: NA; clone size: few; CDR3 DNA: TGTGCCAGCAGGATGACAGCTAACACCGGGGAGCTGTTTTTT; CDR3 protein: CASRMTANTGELFF
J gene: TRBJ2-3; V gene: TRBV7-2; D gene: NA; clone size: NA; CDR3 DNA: TGTGCCAGCAGCTTCCAAGGAGGGGGAGGTAGCACAGATACGCAGTATTTT; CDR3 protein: CASSFQGGGGSTDTQYF
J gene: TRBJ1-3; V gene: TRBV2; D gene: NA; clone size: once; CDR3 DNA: TGTGCCAGCAAGTCCACGGTCTCTGGAAACACCATATATTTT; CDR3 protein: CASKSTVSGNTIYF
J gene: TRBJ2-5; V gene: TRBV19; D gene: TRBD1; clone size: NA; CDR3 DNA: TGTGCCAGTACCCCAAGGGGGACAGGGGAAGAGACCCAGTACTTC; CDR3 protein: CASTPRGTGEETQYF
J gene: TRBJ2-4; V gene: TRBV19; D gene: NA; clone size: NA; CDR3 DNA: TGTGCCAGTAGTATAGGAGCAGGGGACATTCAGTACTTC; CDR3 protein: CASSIGAGDIQYF
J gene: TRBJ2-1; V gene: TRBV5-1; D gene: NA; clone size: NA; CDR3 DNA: TGCGCCAGCAGCTTGGACATATCCAATGAGCAGTTCTTC; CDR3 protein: CASSLDISNEQFF
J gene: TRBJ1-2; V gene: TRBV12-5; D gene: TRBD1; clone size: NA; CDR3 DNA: TGTGCTAGTGGTCCCGAGACAGGGGCCAACTATGGCTACACCTTC; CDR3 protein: CASGPETGANYGYTF
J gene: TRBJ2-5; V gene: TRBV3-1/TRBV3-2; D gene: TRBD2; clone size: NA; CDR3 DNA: TGTGCCAGCAGCCTGAGCGGGGGGGCATTGGGGACCCAGTACTTC; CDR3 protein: CASSLSGGALGTQYF
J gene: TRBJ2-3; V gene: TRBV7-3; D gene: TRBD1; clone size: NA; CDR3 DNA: TGTGCCAGCAGCCGGGACAGAACTAGCACAGATACGCAGTATTTT; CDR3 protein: CASSRDRTSTDTQYF
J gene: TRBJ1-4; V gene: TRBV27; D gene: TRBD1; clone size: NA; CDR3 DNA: TGTGCCAGCAGGGCCCGGACAGGGGGTAGTGCAACTAATGAAAAACTGTTTTTT; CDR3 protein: CASRARTGGSATNEKLFF
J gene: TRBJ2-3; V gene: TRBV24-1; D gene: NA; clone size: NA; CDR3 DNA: TGTGCCACCAGTGTTGCGGGGTCTTCCACTTTTGGGGATACGCAGTATTTT; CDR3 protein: CATSVAGSSTFGDTQYF
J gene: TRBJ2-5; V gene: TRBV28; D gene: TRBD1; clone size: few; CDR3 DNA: TGTGCCAGCACGGCAGGGACAGGGGCTGGGGAGACCCAGTACTTC; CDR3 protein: CASTAGTGAGETQYF
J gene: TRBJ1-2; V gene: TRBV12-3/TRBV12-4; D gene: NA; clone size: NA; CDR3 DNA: TGTGCCAGCAGTATTCACGGACGGTATGGCTACACCTTC; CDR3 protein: CASSIHGRYGYTF